These 10 T cell receptor beta chains share one sample of origin, sequenced in a study of T-cell memory formation after mild COVID-19. MiXCR, run by TCRdb on the 5' RACE reads, gives a single entry per CDR3 protein. Found here are about 360,000 distinct CDR3 sequences, 13% to 15% of them singletons; the top ten hold about 22%. Sequencing was performed on PBMCs or a T cell subset sorted from them (not recorded which). The receptors shown here come from a man younger than 30 who had mild COVID-19 (a few samples of this study predate the infection). Cell type and time point are not known.

The V call is TRBV7-7, the J call TRBJ2-1; D perhaps matches TRBD1 (6 bases). Germline V gene data show CDR1 as SSHAT and CDR2 as FNYEAQ (reference sequence). Trimming took 5 bases from V and 6 from J, leaving 14 bases between them. This CDR3 is built from 14 residues. This chain's CDR3 is CASSVGIRGNEQFF. CDR3 sequence (DNA): TGTGCCAGCAGCGTTGGAATCAGGGGCAATGAGCAGTTCTTC. Together with reference TRBV7-7 and TRBJ2-1, the CDR3 gives the full variable domain: GAGVSQSPRYKVTKRGQDVTLRCDPISSHATLYWYQQALGQGPEFLTYFNYEAQPDKSGLPSDRFSAERPEGSISTLTIQRTEQRDSAMYRCASSVGIRGNEQFFGPGTRLTVL.

The chain combines TRBV12-3 or TRBV12-4 with TRBJ2-3; D assignment may be TRBD1 or TRBD2 (6 bases each). Trimming took off 6 bases at V and 2 bases at J, with 21 bases between the two ends. The CDR3 extends over 17 amino acids. The CDR3 bases are TGTGCCAGCAGCAATGACCGGGGGCAGGGGTACACAGATACGCAGTATTTT. The encoded protein is CASSNDRGQGYTDTQYF.

This clonotype appeared a few times. This chain links TRBV20-1 with TRBJ1-2, with D uncertain. Looked up from germline, CDR1 is DFQATT and CDR2 is SNEGSKA (reference sequence). The CDR3 extends over 12 amino acids. Trimming removed 8 bases from V and 0 bases from J, with 10 bases in between. The CDR3 DNA reads TGCAGTCCTTGGTCTGCTAACTATGGCTACACCTTC. Amino acids: CSPWSANYGYTF.

This clonotype was counted only a few times. The gene calls are TRBV7-6 and TRBJ2-1; 7 bases match TRBD2. Per the germline V gene, CDR1 is SGHVS and CDR2 is FNYEAQ. J was trimmed by 8 bases and V by 5 bases; bases with no gene match: 12. The CDR3 extends over 15 amino acids. CDR3: CASSPRGGPWDEQFF. In DNA, the CDR3 is TGTGCCAGCAGCCCGCGCGGGGGACCCTGGGATGAGCAGTTCTTC.

Remarks on this clonotype: The conserved phenylalanine or tryptophan is not found at the CDR3 terminus, so this likely reflects a read error. This chain uses TRBV6-2 or TRBV6-3 with TRBJ2-7; 9 bases agree with TRBD2. The V gene end was trimmed by 1 base and the J gene end by 2 bases; junction bases not matched to a gene: 3. CDR3 length equals 15 residues. Germline CDR1 and CDR2: MNHEY and SVGEGT. The chain's CDR3 is CASSYLAGDPYEQYL. The CDR3 DNA reads TGTGCCAGCAGTTACTTAGCGGGGGACCCCTACGAGCAGTACTTA.

The chain joins TRBV5-6 to TRBJ2-5; D is possibly TRBD2 (5 bases). This CDR3 has 15 residues. The germline CDR1 and CDR2 sequences are SGHDT and YYEEEE. Trimming stripped 4 bases from V and 1 base from J, with 14 bases between. CDR3 region: CASSPWLTTQETQYF. CDR3 sequence (DNA): TGTGCCAGCAGCCCCTGGCTGACTACCCAAGAGACCCAGTACTTC.

This clonotype was seen at least ten times. This rearrangement joins TRBV4-2 to TRBJ2-4; D is tentatively TRBD1 or TRBD2 (5 bases each). Trimming took 0 bases from V and 3 from J, leaving 12 bases between them. Looked up from germline, CDR1 is LGHNA and CDR2 is YNFKEQ. The CDR3 runs 16 residues. The CDR3 DNA follows: TGTGCCAGCAGCCAAGATCCGGGGCTAGTCAAAAACATTCAGTACTTC. Amino acid sequence: CASSQDPGLVKNIQYF.

In the case of this clonotype: This clone may be a read error of a much larger clone one base away. The rearrangement uses TRBV9 and TRBJ2-2; D not certain. The CDR3 is 13 amino acids. V dropped 4 bases and J dropped 0 bases, with 4 bases sitting between them. Germline V gene data show CDR1 as SGDLS and CDR2 as YYNGEE. Here the CDR3 reads CASSQPNTGELFF. For the CDR3, the DNA is TGTGCCAGCAGCCAACCGAACACCGGGGAGCTGTTTTTT.

The gene calls are TRBV4-3 and TRBJ2-5; 9 nucleotides agree with TRBD2. Germline V CDR1 and CDR2: LGHNA, YSLEER. This CDR3 region has 16 residues. Losses at the gene ends were 1 base for V and 3 bases for J; bases not matched to a gene: 6. This chain's CDR3 is CASSQAPAGGKETQYF. CDR3 nucleotide sequence: TGCGCCAGCAGCCAAGCCCCAGCGGGGGGAAAAGAGACCCAGTACTTC.

The chain links TRBV2 to TRBJ1-3; 8 bases match TRBD1. The germline gives CDR1 SNHLY, CDR2 FYNNEI. The CDR3 has 12 amino acids. The V and J ends lost 8 bases and 4 bases, in that order; junction bases with no gene match: 1. The CDR3 DNA follows: TGTGCCAGCGGGGACAGGGGAAACACCATATATTTT. Encoded protein: CASGDRGNTIYF.